This note documents a single T cell receptor beta chain sequence. Its specificity is not known. Vbeta (60) and Jbeta (13) primers were used in the PCR. Repertoires were generated with immunoSEQ multiplex PCR, while TCRdb's copy carries only in-frame clones and drops some. The sample lists about 110,000 clones; roughly 68% were seen once. The sample comes from a study of cytomegalovirus exposure and HLA in healthy donors. General study points: Productive rates of about 90% or about 30% were seen for most TCR beta V segments in an earlier analysis. Among TCR sequences, most were rare, though some public TCRs appeared in many donors. In terms of immune exposure information, only CMV serostatus was available. TCR beta sequences reportedly predicted most subjects' HLA-A and HLA-B alleles accurately.

Germline trimming cut 1 base from V and 6 bases from J; bases unmatched to any gene: 5. CDR1 and CDR2 (germline): LNHDA, SQIVND (reference sequence). The CDR3 sequence is 15 residues long. Sample: PBMCs. This receptor was taken from a woman aged 25 to 39 in good health and CMV-seronegative. The gene calls are TRBV19 and TRBJ2-2; 7 bases are a match to TRBD2. The CDR3 protein is CASSIGGRTPGELFF. CDR3 coding DNA: TGTGCCAGTAGTATAGGCGGGAGAACCCCCGGGGAGCTGTTTTTT.